The 23 T cell receptor beta chains presented below share a single source sample, sequenced in a study of radiotherapy plus CTLA-4 blockade in lung cancer. TCRdb keeps only in-frame clones here, not all; method: immunoSEQ multiplex PCR. The data show some 100,000 clones, about four fifths seen once. The specimen was peripheral blood, collected from a patient treated with radiotherapy plus ipilimumab. All receptors come from a human donor with non-small cell lung cancer who had a partial response to radiotherapy plus ipilimumab.

The chain joins TRBV10-3 to TRBJ2-2; 14 bases agree with TRBD2. The germline V gene has CDR1 ENHRY and CDR2 SYGVKD. Trimming removed 5 bases from V and 6 bases from J; junction bases left unmatched: 5. This CDR3 has 16 amino acids. The CDR3 sequence is CAISPGLAGGAGELFF. The CDR3 DNA reads TGTGCCATCAGTCCCGGACTAGCGGGAGGTGCCGGGGAGCTGTTTTTT.

The chain has TRBV27 and TRBJ2-7; maybe TRBD1 (6 bases). CDR3 size: 13 residues. V dropped 6 bases and J dropped 1 base, with 10 bases sitting between them. CDR1 is MNHEY, CDR2 SMNVEV, per germline (reference sequence). CDR3 residues: CASRARGSYEQYF. The CDR3 DNA is TGTGCCAGCAGGGCCAGGGGTTCCTACGAGCAGTACTTC.

This chain uses TRBV5-1 with TRBJ1-1, with D maybe TRBD1 (6 bases). Trimming left V 3 bases short and J 5 bases short, with 11 bases between. This CDR3 is built from 13 residues. Germline CDR1 reads SGHRS; CDR2 reads YFSETQ. As DNA, the CDR3 is TGCGCCAGCAGCTACGGACAGCGGACTGAAGCTTTCTTT. It yields the protein CASSYGQRTEAFF.

The sample holds one count of this clone. The chain carries TRBV7-3 and TRBJ2-5; a possible D gene is TRBD2 (6 bases). V was clipped by 4 bases and J by 2 bases, with 17 bases between them. The CDR3 has 16 amino acids. Germline CDR1 reads SGHTA; CDR2 reads FQGTGA. In DNA form, the CDR3 reads TGTGCCAGCAGCTGGGCAGGGACTCCGGGTCAAGAGACCCAGTACTTC. Translation: CASSWAGTPGQETQYF.

This clone was detected many times. The chain carries TRBV19 and TRBJ2-1; 13 bases agree with TRBD2. Germline V gene lookup returns CDR1 LNHDA and CDR2 SQIVND (reference sequence). Unmatched junction bases numbered 6, after V lost 5 bases and J lost 8 bases. CDR3 length equals 15 residues. This CDR3 reads CASSRLAGGRYEQFF. CDR3 nucleotide sequence: TGTGCCAGTAGTCGACTAGCGGGAGGCCGCTATGAGCAGTTCTTC.

The chain employs TRBV19 and TRBJ1-5, with a weak D call TRBD1 (6 bases). Trimming cost V 5 bases and J 2 bases, with 10 bases left between them. This CDR3 comprises 14 residues. CDR1 and CDR2 from the germline V gene are LNHDA and SQIVND (reference sequence). The CDR3 loop reads CASSETGRNQPQHF. The CDR3, as DNA: TGTGCCAGTAGTGAAACAGGGCGCAATCAGCCCCAGCATTTT.

This clone came up once. The chain uses TRBV15 and TRBJ2-2; 8 bases agree with TRBD1. The V and J ends lost 4 bases and 0 bases, in that order; junction bases with no gene match: 10. CDR1 and CDR2 from the germline V gene are LNHNV and YYDKDF (reference sequence). The CDR3 totals 18 residues. CDR3 coding DNA: TGTGCCACCAGCATCGAACCGGGACAGGCTACGAACACCGGGGAGCTGTTTTTT. As protein: CATSIEPGQATNTGELFF.

The chain carries TRBV10-3 and TRBJ2-2; D ambiguous. Trimming removed 7 bases at V and 5 bases at J, with 8 bases between. The CDR3 runs to 12 residues. Germline lookup yields CDR1 ENHRY and CDR2 SYGVKD. The CDR3 nucleotides read TGTGCCATCAACCGCGAGACCGGGGAGCTGTTTTTT. As protein: CAINRETGELFF.

In DNA, the CDR3 is TGTGCCAGCAGGGGGGAACGGCAGGGGGCTTGGCAGCCCCAGCATTTT. The encoded protein is CASRGERQGAWQPQHF. The gene calls are TRBV28 and TRBJ1-5; 8 nucleotides line up with TRBD1. The CDR3 is made up of 16 amino acids. Germline V gene sequence: CDR1 MDHEN, CDR2 SYDVKM. The trim removed 6 bases at V and 7 bases at J, leaving 14 bases unmatched.

The sample holds one count of this clone. The rearrangement links TRBV14 to TRBJ1-2; D might be TRBD1 (6 bases). This CDR3 spans 17 amino acids. V was pared by 0 bases and J by 4 bases, with 18 bases between. In germline, CDR1 is SGHDN, CDR2 FVKESK. In DNA, the CDR3 is TGTGCCAGCAGCCAAGATCTCCTCACAGGGCTGATCTATGGCTACACCTTC. This gives the protein CASSQDLLTGLIYGYTF.

This clone has just a few counts. This chain connects TRBV14 to TRBJ1-5; D is ambiguous. This CDR3 is 13 amino acids long. CDR1 and CDR2 (germline): SGHDN, FVKESK. V lost 0 bases and J 7 bases, leaving 7 bases between the germline ends. CDR3 in amino acids: CASSQDRGQPQHF. The DNA of the CDR3 is TGTGCCAGCAGCCAAGACCGAGGGCAGCCCCAGCATTTT.

Of note for this clone: Other nucleotide sequences in the sample specify the same CDR3. The rearrangement uses TRBV9 and TRBJ2-7, with 9 bases lining up with TRBD1. The germline V gene encodes CDR1 SGDLS and CDR2 YYNGEE. The CDR3 covers 14 residues. V lost 3 bases to trimming and J lost 5 bases; unmatched junction nucleotides: 6. The CDR3 coding sequence is TGTGCCAGCAGCGGCGGGACAGGGCCCCACGAGCAGTACTTC. Translated: CASSGGTGPHEQYF.

The chain uses TRBV18 and TRBJ2-1, with D possibly matching TRBD2 (6 bases). Germline-derived CDR1 and CDR2 are KGHSH and LQKENI. The CDR3 totals 11 residues. V was cut by 2 bases and J by 15 bases, with 11 bases left in between. Written as DNA, the CDR3 is TGTGCCAGCTCACCAACGGGAGTAGCGTTCTTC. This gives the protein CASSPTGVAFF.

The genes are TRBV5-1 and TRBJ2-1; 10 positions agree with TRBD2. V shed 4 bases and J 7 bases; nucleotides not matched to a gene: 11. The CDR3 has 16 amino acids. Germline V gene lookup returns CDR1 SGHRS and CDR2 YFSETQ. The CDR3 DNA sequence: TGCGCCAGCAGCCCCGGGACTAGCGTTGAAGGGAATGAGCAGTTCTTC. Amino acid sequence: CASSPGTSVEGNEQFF.

This chain connects TRBV19 to TRBJ2-7, with 8 bases aligning to TRBD1. V trimming: 3 bases; J trimming: 3 bases; junction bases outside the gene matches: 7. This CDR3 has 15 amino acids. From germline, CDR1 is LNHDA and CDR2 SQIVND (reference sequence). The CDR3 nucleotides read TGTGCCAGTAGTATTACCGGGACAGGCGTCTACGAGCAGTACTTC. This gives the protein CASSITGTGVYEQYF.

The chain combines TRBV27 with TRBJ2-7, with 7 nucleotides matching TRBD2. Germline trimming cut 4 bases from V and 2 bases from J; bases unmatched to any gene: 5. The CDR3 length is 14 residues. CDR1 and CDR2 from the germline V gene are MNHEY and SMNVEV (reference sequence). DNA of the CDR3: TGTGCCAGCAGTTCCAGCGGGAACGCCTACGAGCAGTACTTC. Amino acid sequence: CASSSSGNAYEQYF.

The chain couples TRBV27 to TRBJ1-1, with D uncertain. The V and J ends lost 2 bases and 4 bases respectively, with 11 bases between them. CDR1 MNHEY and CDR2 SMNVEV come from the germline V gene (reference sequence). The CDR3 is 14 residues long. CDR3 sequence (DNA): TGTGCCAGCAGTTTAATGAGTGGTGGCACTGAAGCTTTCTTT. It codes for CASSLMSGGTEAFF.

The rearrangement links TRBV28 to TRBJ2-7; possible D gene TRBD1, 5 bases. V lost 8 bases to trimming and J lost 4 bases, with 18 bases between them. The CDR3 has 14 residues. Germline V gene sequence: CDR1 MDHEN, CDR2 SYDVKM. CDR3 in DNA: TGTGCCAGCCTTTCCCAGGGTCGAGCTTACGAGCAGTACTTC. It yields the protein CASLSQGRAYEQYF.

The chain couples TRBV18 to TRBJ2-2; 8 bases agree with TRBD1. The V and J ends lost 1 base and 5 bases, in that order; junction bases with no gene match: 12. Germline CDR1 and CDR2: KGHSH and LQKENI. The CDR3 is made up of 18 amino acids. CDR3 DNA sequence: TGTGCCAGCTCACCACTTCGAGGGAGGACAGGGCGAACCGGGGAGCTGTTTTTT. It is translated as CASSPLRGRTGRTGELFF.

The chain employs TRBV7-2 and TRBJ1-6; the D gene is possibly TRBD1 (5 bases). The CDR3 has 14 amino acids. The V and J ends lost 8 bases and 6 bases respectively, with 14 bases between them. In germline, CDR1 is SGHTA, CDR2 FQGNSA. The CDR3 DNA reads as TGTGCCAGCCGTTGGGGCAGGAGTAATTCACCCCTCCACTTT. This sequence encodes CASRWGRSNSPLHF.

The CDR3 region has the DNA TGTGCCAGCAGTCCCGACCTAAGACTCACCGGGGAGCTGTTTTTT. This codes for CASSPDLRLTGELFF. The chain has TRBV28 and TRBJ2-2, with D uncertain. CDR1 and CDR2 (germline): MDHEN, SYDVKM. CDR3 length: 15 amino acids. Trimming took off 5 bases at V and 4 bases at J, with 14 bases between the two ends. The whole variable domain, filled in from reference TRBV28 and TRBJ2-2, reads DVKVTQSSRYLVKRTGEKVFLECVQDMDHENMFWYRQDPGLGLRLIYFSYDVKMKEKGDIPEGYSVSREKKERFSLILESASTNQTSMYLCASSPDLRLTGELFFGEGSRLTVL.

This clone has just one count. This rearrangement joins TRBV5-1 to TRBJ2-1; 7 bases match TRBD1. V was pared by 3 bases and J by 10 bases, with 10 bases of the junction left unmatched. CDR1 SGHRS and CDR2 YFSETQ come from the germline V gene. This CDR3 comprises 14 residues. The CDR3 DNA sequence: TGCGCCAGCAGCTATGGTACGACAGGGCGCGAGCAGTTCTTC. It codes for CASSYGTTGREQFF.

V and J are TRBV15 and TRBJ2-3, with D possibly TRBD2 on 5 matching bases. V shed 0 bases and J shed 5 bases, with 6 bases lying between them. Germline CDR1 and CDR2: LNHNV and YYDKDF (reference sequence). The CDR3 sequence is 13 residues long. CDR3 DNA: TGTGCCACCAGCAGAGACGAGGGAGATACGCAGTATTTT. It translates to CATSRDEGDTQYF.